This T cell receptor beta chain derives from a study of shared clonotypes between healthy human individuals. In the study overall: Donors had three CD4 naive, three CD4 memory, two CD8 naive and one CD8 memory plate apiece.

Between the trimmed V and J ends, which lost 5 bases and 3 bases, there was a span of 12 bases. From germline, CDR1 is SGHNT and CDR2 YYREEE (reference sequence). The CDR3 spans 13 residues. Data came from immunoSEQ multiplex PCR; TCRdb stores just in-frame clones and leaves some out. The sample includes 2 million to 3 million clones, approximately 94% of them seen just once. Findings of the study overall: Richness estimates generally favored naive over memory subsets. Relative to clonotypes present in all four donors, those not shared had lower generation probabilities.

About this clone itself: The antigen is unknown.

Healthy HIV-negative adults with no recent acute infections or vaccinations were recruited as donors. The clonotype originates from a man younger than 35 in good health. Some clones in this sample may be carry-over from other donors' samples. Sequencing was performed on naive CD4+ T cells from PBMCs. Noted subset: CD45RA+ positively selected. This rearrangement joins TRBV5-4 to TRBJ2-7, with a weak D call TRBD1 (6 bases). CDR3 nucleotides: TGTGCCAGCAGTACAGGGCAACTCTACGAGCAGTACTTC. Its translation: CASSTGQLYEQYF.